A single sample is the source of the 26 T cell receptor beta chains below, sequenced in a study of shared clonotypes between healthy human individuals. Here immunoSEQ multiplex PCR was the method, and the copy in TCRdb shows in-frame clones only, minus some. The sample consists of roughly 2 million clones, roughly 95% of them appearing once. Input material: naive CD4+ T cells sorted from blood. The subset is: CD45RA+ positively selected. These receptors were collected from a man younger than 30 in good health.

The chain couples TRBV4-1 to TRBJ2-2, with D unclear. The germline V gene encodes CDR1 MGHRA and CDR2 YSYEKL. The CDR3 sequence is 15 residues long. V was shortened by 0 bases and J by 0 bases, with 5 bases between the two germline ends. For the CDR3, the DNA is TGCGCCAGCAGCCAAGATAACACGAACACCGGGGAGCTGTTTTTT. Translated: CASSQDNTNTGELFF.

The rearrangement joins TRBV6-1 to TRBJ1-1; D call uncertain. Trimming pared 6 bases from V and 1 base from J, leaving 12 bases between. Looked up from germline, CDR1 is MNHNS and CDR2 is SASEGT. The CDR3 has 14 residues. DNA of the CDR3: TGTGCCAGCAGATTCAGTAGTCCGAACACTGAAGCTTTCTTT. Residues: CASRFSSPNTEAFF.

The V and J genes are TRBV18 and TRBJ2-7; TRBD2 aligns across 7 bases. Germline CDR1 and CDR2: KGHSH and LQKENI. The V gene end was trimmed by 0 bases and the J gene end by 4 bases; junction bases not matched to a gene: 6. This CDR3 contains 15 residues. The CDR3, as DNA: TGTGCCAGCTCACCACCGGGCGGGAGCTGGTACGAGCAGTACTTC. Translating it yields CASSPPGGSWYEQYF.

This rearrangement joins TRBV6-1 to TRBJ2-7, with D possibly being TRBD1 or TRBD2 (6 bases each). Trimming took 3 bases from V and 3 from J, leaving 15 bases between them. The V gene's germline CDR1 is MNHNS and CDR2 SASEGT. The CDR3 covers 15 residues. The CDR3 DNA follows: TGTGCCAGCAGTGAGATTGGGGGGCCGATCTACGAGCAGTACTTC. Its protein product is CASSEIGGPIYEQYF.

The V call is TRBV30, the J call TRBJ1-5, with TRBD1 as a possible D gene (6 bases). Germline V lookup: CDR1 GTSNPN, CDR2 SVGIG (reference sequence). This CDR3 has 14 amino acids. V lost 3 bases to trimming and J lost 6 bases, with 15 bases between them. For the CDR3, the DNA is TGTGCCTGGAGCGAGGGGGTCTTGGGTCAGCCCCAGCATTTT. Translating it yields CAWSEGVLGQPQHF. Based on the CDR3 plus reference TRBV30 and TRBJ1-5, the full variable domain is SQTIHQWPATLVQPVGSPLSLECTVEGTSNPNLYWYRQAAGRGLQLLFYSVGIGQISSEVPQNLSASRPQDRQFILSSKKLLLSDSGFYLCAWSEGVLGQPQHFGDGTRLSIL.

V usage is TRBV29-1 and J usage is TRBJ2-5; TRBD1 matches at 8 bases. The germline V gene has CDR1 SQVTM and CDR2 ANQGSEA. J lost 3 bases, V lost 5 bases, and 5 bases had no gene match. This CDR3 is built from 13 residues. This CDR3 is CSVLDRVKETQYF. CDR3 nucleotides: TGCAGCGTTTTGGACAGGGTAAAAGAGACCCAGTACTTC.

For this clone: Distinct nucleotide sequences in the sample also encode this CDR3. This chain uses TRBV12-5 with TRBJ2-3; TRBD2 agrees at 9 bases. CDR3 size: 15 residues. Germline loops: CDR1 LGHNT, CDR2 FRNRAP. V lost 1 base, J lost 6 bases, and 5 bases stayed unmatched. The CDR3 nucleotides read TGTGCTAGTGGTTTGGGACTAGCGGTGGGGGATACGCAGTATTTT. It yields the protein CASGLGLAVGDTQYF.

This rearrangement joins TRBV28 to TRBJ2-5; a weak D match, TRBD1 (5 bases). CDR3 length equals 14 residues. Between the trimmed V and J ends, which lost 5 bases and 3 bases, there was a span of 13 bases. CDR1 is MDHEN and CDR2 is SYDVKM in the germline V gene. The CDR3 protein is CASSPLPGKETQYF. In nucleotides, the CDR3 is TGTGCCAGCAGTCCCCTCCCAGGGAAAGAGACCCAGTACTTC.

In this sample, this clone turned up once. Other DNA sequences in this specimen translate into the identical CDR3. The V and J genes are TRBV2 and TRBJ1-2; D gene ambiguous. There are 12 residues in the CDR3. Per the germline V gene, CDR1 is SNHLY and CDR2 is FYNNEI. V was pared by 6 bases and J by 0 bases, with 5 bases between. The DNA of the CDR3 is TGTGCCAGCAGGGTGTCTAACTATGGCTACACCTTC. This sequence encodes CASRVSNYGYTF.

The chain links TRBV2 to TRBJ1-4, with TRBD1 as a possible D gene (6 bases). V was shortened by 0 bases and J by 3 bases, with 11 bases between the two germline ends. The germline V gene has CDR1 SNHLY and CDR2 FYNNEI. The CDR3 sequence is 16 residues long. Here the CDR3 DNA reads TGTGCCAGCAGTGAAGCGCTAGGGGGGGCTAATGAAAAACTGTTTTTT. Translated: CASSEALGGANEKLFF.

Turning to this clone: This sample also contains other DNA sequences that code for the same CDR3. The rearrangement links TRBV7-2 to TRBJ2-3, with unresolved D. Trimming took off 5 bases at V and 2 bases at J, with 5 bases between the two ends. Per germline, CDR1 SGHTA and CDR2 FQGNSA. The CDR3 covers 12 residues. CDR3 nucleotides: TGTGCCAGCAGCCCTGACACAGATACGCAGTATTTT. This gives the protein CASSPDTDTQYF.

The chain recombines TRBV2 with TRBJ2-3, with D unresolved. The CDR3 runs 16 residues. V dropped 5 bases and J dropped 0 bases, with 15 bases sitting between them. The V gene's germline CDR1 is SNHLY and CDR2 FYNNEI. The CDR3 loop reads CASSYPPLGSTDTQYF. CDR3 nucleotides: TGTGCCAGCAGTTACCCCCCCTTGGGGAGCACAGATACGCAGTATTTT.

This clone was seen a single time. This rearrangement joins TRBV29-1 to TRBJ2-7, with TRBD2 matching over 7 bases. This CDR3 region has 12 residues. Trimming cost V 4 bases and J 2 bases; bases outside gene matches: 2. Germline V gene sequence: CDR1 SQVTM, CDR2 ANQGSEA. CDR3 sequence reads: CSVGLAAYEQYF. DNA of the CDR3: TGCAGCGTTGGCCTAGCGGCCTACGAGCAGTACTTC.

The rearrangement links TRBV7-6 to TRBJ1-1, with D hard to call. The V and J ends lost 1 base and 0 bases respectively, with 12 bases between them. CDR3 length equals 16 residues. Germline V CDR1 and CDR2: SGHVS, FNYEAQ. CDR3 DNA sequence: TGTGCCAGCAGCTTAGGGTTCCGGGCCTTGAACACTGAAGCTTTCTTT. It codes for CASSLGFRALNTEAFF. Filled out from reference TRBV7-6 and TRBJ1-1, the complete variable domain reads GAGVSQSPRYKVTKRGQDVALRCDPISGHVSLYWYRQALGQGPEFLTYFNYEAQQDKSGLPNDRFSAERPEGSISTLTIQRTEQRDSAMYRCASSLGFRALNTEAFFGQGTRLTVV.

V is TRBV29-1 and J is TRBJ2-6; 7 bases fit TRBD2. With V trimmed by 4 bases and J by 0 bases, 3 bases remained unmatched. CDR3 size: 15 residues. Germline assignment: CDR1 SQVTM and CDR2 ANQGSEA. Here the CDR3 reads CSVGEGGSGANVLTF. CDR3 bases: TGCAGCGTTGGGGAGGGCGGCTCTGGGGCCAACGTCCTGACTTTC. The variable domain in full, completed from reference TRBV29-1 and TRBJ2-6, reads SAVISQKPSRDICQRGTSLTIQCQVDSQVTMMFWYRQQPGQSLTLIATANQGSEATYESGFVIDKFPISRPNLTFSTLTVSNMSPEDSSIYLCSVGEGGSGANVLTFGAGSRLTVL.

The chain is built from TRBV19 and TRBJ2-1; 10 bases fit TRBD1. Germline CDR1 is LNHDA and CDR2 is SQIVND (reference sequence). With V trimmed by 3 bases and J by 3 bases, 8 bases remained unmatched. CDR3 length: 17 residues. The CDR3 coding sequence is TGTGCCAGTAGTATTGGTGTCAGGGACAGGGGCTACAATGAGCAGTTCTTC. Its translation: CASSIGVRDRGYNEQFF.

The chain links TRBV10-3 to TRBJ2-5; 7 nucleotides agree with TRBD1. This CDR3 spans 15 amino acids. V was pared by 8 bases and J by 2 bases, with 11 bases of the junction left unmatched. The germline V gene has CDR1 ENHRY and CDR2 SYGVKD. CDR3 region: CAIARGGDGQETQYF. The CDR3 DNA reads as TGTGCCATCGCACGAGGGGGCGACGGACAAGAGACCCAGTACTTC.

The CDR3 coding sequence is TGTGCCAGCAGTGAAGGCCAGGCACTAGCGGGAAAGGAGCAGTACTTC. Translated, it gives CASSEGQALAGKEQYF. V and J are TRBV2 and TRBJ2-7, with 10 nucleotides matching TRBD2. The germline V gene encodes CDR1 SNHLY and CDR2 FYNNEI. This CDR3 is 16 amino acids long. With V trimmed by 1 base and J by 7 bases, 10 bases remained unmatched. Complete variable domain (other parts from reference TRBV2 and TRBJ2-7): EPEVTQTPSHQVTQMGQEVILRCVPISNHLYFYWYRQILGQKVEFLVSFYNNEISEKSEIFDDQFSVERPDGSNFTLKIRSTKLEDSAMYFCASSEGQALAGKEQYFGPGTRLTVT.

The V call is TRBV5-5, the J call TRBJ1-2; TRBD1 matches at 7 bases. CDR1 and CDR2 (germline): SGHKS, YYEKEE (reference sequence). This CDR3 contains 14 residues. V trimming: 1 base; J trimming: 5 bases; junction bases outside the gene matches: 5. The CDR3 sequence: CASSLRDSFYGYTF. For the CDR3, the DNA is TGTGCCAGCAGCTTGAGGGACAGTTTTTATGGCTACACCTTC.

This sequence joins TRBV27 and TRBJ1-2; TRBD1 aligns across 8 bases. Germline-derived CDR1 and CDR2 are MNHEY and SMNVEV (reference sequence). This CDR3 region has 17 residues. The V and J ends lost 2 bases and 4 bases, in that order; junction bases with no gene match: 12. The CDR3, as DNA: TGTGCCAGCAGTTTAACGGCAGGGGGCTCGGGAGTCTATGGCTACACCTTC. Protein sequence: CASSLTAGGSGVYGYTF.

Comment on this clone: Other DNA sequences in this sample translate to the same CDR3. This sequence joins TRBV6-1 and TRBJ1-1; 8 bases match TRBD1. The germline CDR1 and CDR2 sequences are MNHNS and SASEGT. Trimming took 2 bases from V and 5 from J; bases not matched to a gene: 4. This CDR3 is 14 amino acids long. The CDR3 sequence is CASSEQGAGTEAFF. The CDR3 region has the DNA TGTGCCAGCAGTGAACAGGGGGCCGGGACTGAAGCTTTCTTT.

A remark on this clone: Additional DNA sequences in this sample encode the identical CDR3. The CDR3 here is CAWNPGARNSPLHF. Written as DNA, the CDR3 is TGTGCCTGGAACCCGGGGGCACGGAATTCACCCCTCCACTTT. The chain combines TRBV30 with TRBJ1-6, with a possible D match to TRBD1 (6 bases). Per the germline V gene, CDR1 is GTSNPN and CDR2 is SVGIG (reference sequence). V lost 4 bases, J lost 7 bases, and 14 bases lay in between. CDR3 size: 14 residues.

The J gene is TRBJ1-4, the V gene TRBV10-3, with D tentatively TRBD1 (6 bases). V lost 4 bases to trimming and J lost 8 bases, with 14 bases between them. CDR1 and CDR2 (germline): ENHRY, SYGVKD. This CDR3 spans 14 amino acids. The CDR3 is CAISAGEGKEKLFF. The CDR3 DNA reads TGTGCCATCAGTGCAGGGGAAGGAAAAGAAAAACTGTTTTTT.

The rearrangement links TRBV6-1 to TRBJ1-5; D is perhaps TRBD1 (6 bases). Germline-derived CDR1 and CDR2 are MNHNS and SASEGT. CDR3 length equals 16 residues. Trimming shortened V by 1 base and J by 0 bases, and 10 bases separated the two germline ends. CDR3 DNA: TGTGCCAGCAGTGAAGGGACAGCCTATAGCAATCAGCCCCAGCATTTT. Translating gives CASSEGTAYSNQPQHF.

V and J are TRBV6-6 and TRBJ2-7, with 7 bases aligning to TRBD1. Germline V gene lookup returns CDR1 MNHNY and CDR2 SVGAGI (reference sequence). After removal of 6 bases from V and 4 bases from J, the junction contained 9 bases not matched to a gene. The CDR3 is made up of 14 amino acids. The DNA for the CDR3 is TGTGCCAGCAGGGGCAACGACAGGGAGTACGAGCAGTACTTC. Encoded protein: CASRGNDREYEQYF.

This clone occurred once. This sequence joins TRBV28 and TRBJ1-2; possibly TRBD1 for D (6 bases). Germline assignment: CDR1 MDHEN and CDR2 SYDVKM. The ends were cut back, 6 bases at V and 5 bases at J, with 22 bases in the middle. CDR3 length: 16 residues. The CDR3 spells CASSFPRGHTAYGYTF. DNA for the CDR3: TGTGCCAGCAGCTTCCCCCGGGGACATACAGCGTATGGCTACACCTTC.